This TCR beta chain was profiled in a study of tumor-infiltrating lymphocytes in primary liver carcinoma (dated by TCRdb to the late 2010s). For the wider study: The five patients, three men and two women aged 30 to 69 years, had hepatocellular carcinoma (four) or combined HCC and intrahepatic cholangiocarcinoma (one). The tumors of the five patients were staged as T1-T3 N0M0, with maximum diameters ranging from about 4 to 11 cm. Each sample produced roughly 3.65 to 8 million productive TCRbeta reads, and read depth showed no significant difference between tissue types. TCRbeta repertoire sequencing, expression microarrays and whole-exome sequencing were combined in the study across five regions of each liver tumor, with adjacent normal tissue and blood also included. TCRbeta repertoire sequencing covered some 35 specimens from 5 patients: 25 or so tumor regions, 5 adjacent noncancerous liver tissues and 5 peripheral blood samples. To link TCRbeta repertoire diversity to the local molecular phenotype, the approximately 24 tumor region samples were profiled with Agilent mRNA microarrays. Reproducibility between technical replicate repertoires was high, with correlation coefficients above 0.95 and mean shared-clone rates near 0.89.

Using a constant-region primer and ProtoScript II reverse transcriptase, TCRbeta-specific cDNA was reverse-transcribed from approximately 0.55 ug total RNA. Construction of the TCRbeta libraries relied on three nested rounds of multiplex PCR, following a slightly modified ARM-PCR procedure. Multiplex TRBV1-TRBV30 forward primers and a Cbeta reverse primer were used in the first two PCR rounds, each of which was run for roughly 9 cycles. Sample barcodes and Illumina adapters were added in a final 25-cycle PCR using Deep VentR polymerase. Before sequencing, amplicons between 200 and 500 bp were purified from gel using a QIAquick gel extraction kit. The TCRbeta amplicons were sequenced with 250-bp paired-end reads on an Illumina HiSeq 2500. The study's processing was this. To recover full CDR3 sequences, reads were quality-trimmed using Trimmomatic v0.33 and paired reads were then merged using FLASH v1.2.11. V, D and J germline segments were assigned to the rearranged TCRbeta sequences using MiGEC v1.2.1b. Clonotype statistics and Shannon-Wiener diversity indices were calculated with VDJtools v1.0.0. To reduce sampling bias, subsequent analyses other than the diversity analysis used only the 250 most abundant clonotypes in each sample. TCRdb itself trimmed the public reads at Q25 with fastp, ran MiXCR and retained productive beta chains. Entries are consolidated by CDR3 protein sequence, retaining the most common genes and DNA. In this record, the V and J calls reflect TCRdb's handling and not the investigators' own analysis. The sample table contains tens of thousands of distinct CDR3 sequences; only one count was recorded for over 65% of them. The ten largest clonotypes hold approximately 25% of the sample.

Total RNA and DNA were co-extracted without cell sorting from roughly 20-30 mg of bulk tissue using the AllPrep DNA/RNA mini kit. Surgical resection was performed in China between late 2015 and 2016 on about 5 patients with histopathologically diagnosed primary liver carcinoma. At the time of sampling, the patients had chronic HBV infection and had not received any treatment. Each tumor was sampled at five spatially separated regions: the superior, inferior, left-lateral and right-lateral poles and the tumor centre. Histological examination found more than 80% viable tumor cells in every tumor sample. Pieces of fresh tumor and adjacent tissue were cut in half, with one half kept in RNAlater at -80 degrees C and the other half sent for histology. Of note for this clonotype: Its antigen is unknown. The junction departs from the called germline gene at one end, perhaps through a read error.

What the authors observed across the whole study: Pairs of tumor regions showed greater repertoire overlap (mean about 35%) than tumor-adjacent pairs (17%) or tumor-blood pairs (roughly 14%), which is consistent with antigen-driven expansion. Because sequencing covered only the TCR beta chain and unpaired alpha chains were not captured, true repertoire diversity is likely underestimated. The top 250 clones accounted for a significantly greater share of the repertoire in tumors than in blood (p = 0.039). Because the samples were bulk and unsorted, CD4+ and CD8+ T cell repertoires could not be compared. Only about 7-24% of top clones were present in all five regions of a tumor, suggesting spatial heterogeneity of tumor-infiltrating T cells. The study included only four to six patients, and the authors note findings should be validated in a larger study.

The CDR3 sequence holds 16 residues, the cysteine and phenylalanine included. Of the read, only the CDR3 DNA is kept; its 48 bases are in frame from base 1. CDR1 and CDR2, per the germline V gene, are SGHVS and FQNEAQ. This sequence originates from a middle-aged man with primary liver carcinoma and hepatitis B virus infection. The sequenced sample consisted of liver tumor tissue from sampling region 5. What this sample's cell subset or site label stands for: tumor region T5, tumor centre. The chain couples TRBV7-8 to TRBJ2-1; TRBD1 might be the D gene, on 5 matching bases. CDR3 loop: CASRQAGLRSYNDQFF. The bases read TGTGCCAGTAGGCAAGCAGGGCTAAGGTCCTACAATGACCAGTTCTTC.